The TCR beta chain described here comes from a study of blood T cell repertoires in COVID-19. In the source study's methods: Nucleated cell number was recorded as an estimate derived from reference gene primer amplification. Repertoires were generated with immunoSEQ multiplex PCR, while TCRdb's copy carries only in-frame clones and drops some. V and J calls and clone size are those listed in that table; D and trimming were worked out from the DNA. The repertoire has about 94,000 clones, approximately 89% of them found once; the top ten carry around 7.4%. Per germline, CDR1 MDHEN and CDR2 SYDVKM. Deletions cut 4 bases from V and 8 bases from J, with 11 bases between. CDR3 length: 13 residues.

Sequencing was performed on peripheral blood. The TCR comes from a human donor with acute or convalescent COVID-19. The donor label of this sample is uncertain. The chain combines TRBV28 with TRBJ1-4; tentatively, D is TRBD1 (6 bases). The CDR3 nucleotides are TGTGCCAGCAGTTCGACAGGCCCCGAAAAACTGTTTTTT. The encoded protein is CASSSTGPEKLFF.